Sequencing of this TCR beta chain was carried out in a study of glioma-infiltrating T cells. The overall study: WHO grade II oligodendrogliomas or astrocytomas, plus non-recurrent WHO grade IV glioblastomas, were sampled. Target coverage was about 4- to 11-fold for about a million blood T cells.

Remarks on this clonotype: Its specificity is not known.

This CDR3 spans 15 amino acids. Germline V lookup: CDR1 DFQATT, CDR2 SNEGSKA (reference sequence). The germline V and J ends were trimmed by 3 bases and 0 bases, with 9 bases remaining between them. TCR alpha and beta CDR3 regions were amplified from RNA using iRepertoire nested multiplex PCR. Each CDR3 protein is one row after TCRdb ran MiXCR on the multiplex PCR reads. The data show a few hundred thousand distinct CDR3 sequences, approximately 42% seen once. Study outcomes and limitations: A blood CDR3 motif signature was depleted in highly divergent patients. Non-neoplastic patients had below-expected tissue-blood divergence, while all gliomas exceeded expectation.

The J gene is TRBJ2-6, the V gene TRBV20-1; D ambiguous. The receptor comes from a human donor with low-grade glioma or glioblastoma, undergoing nonglioma brain surgery, or in good health (not recorded which). The sample taken for sequencing was glioma tissue, nonneoplastic brain tissue, or PBMCs (not recorded which). In DNA, the CDR3 is TGCAGTGCTAGTGAATCCCCCTCTGGGGCCAACGTCCTGACTTTC. This sequence encodes CSASESPSGANVLTF.